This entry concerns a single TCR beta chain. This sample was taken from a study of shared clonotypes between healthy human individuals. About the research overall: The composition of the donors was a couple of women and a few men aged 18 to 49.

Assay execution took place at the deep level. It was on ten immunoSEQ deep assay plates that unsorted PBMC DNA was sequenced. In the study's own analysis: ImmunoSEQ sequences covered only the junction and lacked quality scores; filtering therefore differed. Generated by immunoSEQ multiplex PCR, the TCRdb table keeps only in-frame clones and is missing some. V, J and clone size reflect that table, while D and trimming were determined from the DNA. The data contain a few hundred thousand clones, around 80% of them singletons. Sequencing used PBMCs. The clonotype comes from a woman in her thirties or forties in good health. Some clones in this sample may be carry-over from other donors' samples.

The DNA for the CDR3 is TGCGCCAGCGGACCCGAACCAGCAGGTCAGAACACTGAAGCTTTCTTT. This codes for CASGPEPAGQNTEAFF. The chain uses TRBV5-1 and TRBJ1-1, with D unclear. Germline values: CDR1 SGHRS, CDR2 YFSETQ. The CDR3 is made up of 16 amino acids. The germline V and J ends were trimmed by 7 bases and 1 base, with 20 bases remaining between them.